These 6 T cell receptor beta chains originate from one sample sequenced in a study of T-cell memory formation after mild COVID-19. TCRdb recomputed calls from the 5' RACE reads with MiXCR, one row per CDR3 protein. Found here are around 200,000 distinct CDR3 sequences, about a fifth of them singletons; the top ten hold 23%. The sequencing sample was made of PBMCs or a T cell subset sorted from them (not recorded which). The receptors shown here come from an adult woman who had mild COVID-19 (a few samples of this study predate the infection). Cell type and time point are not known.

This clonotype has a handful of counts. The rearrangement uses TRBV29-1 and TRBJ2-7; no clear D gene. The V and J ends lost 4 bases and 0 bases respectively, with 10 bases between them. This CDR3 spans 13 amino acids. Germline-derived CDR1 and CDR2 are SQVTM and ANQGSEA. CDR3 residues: CSVVVTGSYEQYF. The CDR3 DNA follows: TGCAGCGTTGTGGTCACCGGCTCCTACGAGCAGTACTTC.

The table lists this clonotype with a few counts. This CDR3 is CASSSGLDGTGGTDTQYF. DNA for the CDR3: TGTGCCAGCAGTTCCGGACTAGATGGGACGGGTGGCACAGATACGCAGTATTTT. The chain links TRBV7-9 to TRBJ2-3; 7 bases align to TRBD2. Germline CDR1 reads SEHNR; CDR2 reads FQNEAQ (reference sequence). This CDR3 contains 18 residues. J gave up 1 base and V 6 bases, and 16 bases lay outside the gene matches.

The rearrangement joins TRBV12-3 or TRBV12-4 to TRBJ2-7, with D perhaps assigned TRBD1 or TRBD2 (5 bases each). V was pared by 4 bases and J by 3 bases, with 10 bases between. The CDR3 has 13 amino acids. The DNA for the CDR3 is TGTGCCAGCAGTTCCGGGGCCTACTACGAGCAGTACTTC. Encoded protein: CASSSGAYYEQYF.

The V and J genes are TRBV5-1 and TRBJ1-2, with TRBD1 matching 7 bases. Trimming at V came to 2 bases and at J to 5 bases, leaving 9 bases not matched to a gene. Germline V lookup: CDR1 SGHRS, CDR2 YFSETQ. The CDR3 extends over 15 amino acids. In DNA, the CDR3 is TGCGCCAGCAGCTTTGACGAAGGGGGCGCTTATGGCTACACCTTC. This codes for CASSFDEGGAYGYTF.

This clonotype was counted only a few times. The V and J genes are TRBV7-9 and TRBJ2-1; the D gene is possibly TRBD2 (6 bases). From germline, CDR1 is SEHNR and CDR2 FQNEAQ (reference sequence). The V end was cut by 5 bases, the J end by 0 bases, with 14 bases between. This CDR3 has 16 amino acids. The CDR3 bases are TGTGCCAGCAGCCCTCGGGGGACCATCTCCTACAATGAGCAGTTCTTC. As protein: CASSPRGTISYNEQFF.

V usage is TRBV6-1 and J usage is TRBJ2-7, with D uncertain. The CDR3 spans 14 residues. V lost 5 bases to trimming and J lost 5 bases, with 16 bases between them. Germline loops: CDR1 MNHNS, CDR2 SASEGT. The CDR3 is CASSLEAPRDEQYF. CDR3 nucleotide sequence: TGTGCCAGCAGTCTAGAAGCTCCTAGGGACGAGCAGTACTTC.